This T cell receptor (beta chain) was retrieved from a study of Ad26.COV2.S vaccination and SARS-CoV-2 variants. This clone was detected only once. Its antigen is not known. Some clones are missing from TCRdb's copy, which holds only in-frame ones; the method was immunoSEQ multiplex PCR. This sample has nearly 400,000 clones, with 89% found just once. This CDR3 is built from 16 residues. V gave up 3 bases and J gave up 3 bases; unmatched junction bases: 10. The study's findings and limits: Total T cell responses were possibly underestimated by TCR breadth and depth analyses. The breadth of spike-specific CD8+ and CD4+ T cell responses after vaccination was reportedly substantial.

Treatment meaning: about 20 received Ad26.COV2.S at low or high dose, single or two shots; 5 received placebo; per-sample allocation not given. Sampling took place 63 days after the first vaccine or placebo injection. The chain couples TRBV23-1 to TRBJ1-2; 7 nucleotides match TRBD1. TRBV23-1 is an ORF for which the function is uncertain. This sequence originates from a person between 18 and 59 years old who received the Ad26.COV2.S COVID-19 vaccine or a placebo. This sample comprised peripheral blood, obtained in a trial of Ad26.COV2.S vaccine versus placebo. The CDR3 region is CASSHPHRGFDYGYTF. DNA of the CDR3: TGCGCCAGCAGTCATCCGCACAGGGGCTTTGACTATGGCTACACCTTC.